Below, one T cell receptor beta chain is given with its context. Antigen specificity is unknown. The CDR3 is 13 amino acids. The sample belongs to a study of OX40 agonist ivuxolimab in advanced cancers. The overall study: Earlier treatment with anti-PD-1, anti-PD-L1 or anti-CTLA-4 was permitted, and over 35% had received some.

TCRdb's table, derived via immunoSEQ multiplex PCR, lists solely in-frame clones and lacks some. The sample holds roughly 13,000 clones, roughly 78% seen once. Whole-study results and caveats: Compared with others, partial responders at 0.1-3.0 mg/kg displayed clonal expansion among the lowest.

The receptor was derived from an adult with an advanced solid tumor such as melanoma, head and neck, liver or kidney cancer. J is TRBJ1-2 and V is TRBV21-1; TRBD1, the table's D call, was not compared with the DNA. TRBV21-1 is noted as a pseudogene. This specimen was CD4+ or CD8+ T cells sorted from blood, taken in a trial of the OX40 agonist ivuxolimab. This CDR3 is CASKGQGAGGYTF. CDR3 in DNA: TGTGCCAGCAAAGGACAGGGTGCCGGTGGCTACACCTTC.